These 5 T cell receptor beta chains share one sample of origin, sequenced in a study of monozygotic twins with inflammatory bowel disease. TCRdb re-called the 5' RACE reads and shows each CDR3 protein once, DNA omitted. The table lists 400,000 or so distinct CDR3 sequences, with about 2.6% in the top ten. Sequencing was done on a sample of blood. The receptor source for this set is a human donor with ulcerative colitis or Crohn's disease, or a healthy co-twin of an affected twin (not recorded which).

This rearrangement joins TRBV9 to TRBJ2-3; lacking DNA, the TRBD2 call made by TCRdb goes unchecked. Germline V lookup: CDR1 SGDLS, CDR2 YYNGEE. The CDR3 runs to 17 residues. The CDR3 region is CASSVVPSGIGTDTQYF.

The genes are TRBV10-3 and TRBJ2-7; absent DNA, TCRdb's TRBD1 call cannot be checked. CDR3 size: 14 residues. Germline lookup yields CDR1 ENHRY and CDR2 SYGVKD. CDR3 in amino acids: CAISTGTGTYEQYF.

This chain connects TRBV3-1 to TRBJ1-2; the TCRdb D gene call, TRBD1, has no DNA to confirm it. This CDR3 has 13 residues. Germline CDR1 reads LGHDT; CDR2 reads YNNKEL (reference sequence). Here the CDR3 reads CASSQKGTYGYTF.

The V gene is TRBV7-8, the J gene TRBJ1-2. The CDR3 has 13 amino acids. Germline CDR1 is SGHVS and CDR2 is FQNEAQ. The CDR3 region is CASSPELNYGYTF.

The CDR3 is CASSSGQGNEQYF. The chain carries TRBV5-6 and TRBJ2-7. CDR3 length: 13 amino acids. Germline V CDR1 and CDR2: SGHDT, YYEEEE. The full variable domain, its missing parts supplied by reference TRBV5-6 and TRBJ2-7, is DAGVTQSPTHLIKTRGQQVTLRCSPKSGHDTVSWYQQALGQGPQFIFQYYEEEERQRGNFPDRFSGHQFPNYSSELNVNALLLGDSALYLCASSSGQGNEQYFGPGTRLTVT.